These T cell receptor beta chains were read from a single sample in a study of radiotherapy plus CTLA-4 blockade in lung cancer. Repertoires were generated with immunoSEQ multiplex PCR, while TCRdb's copy carries only in-frame clones and drops some. The table shows roughly 130,000 clones, with 80% to 90% occurring only once. Sequenced here: peripheral blood, sampled from a patient treated with radiotherapy plus ipilimumab. These receptors were taken from a human donor with non-small cell lung cancer that progressed on radiotherapy plus ipilimumab. The CDR3 runs from the conserved cysteine through the conserved F or W. D genes are given only for firm matches. Rows may omit the clone size; those that give it use once, few, many or a size class.

D gene	J gene	V gene	clone size	CDR3 DNA	CDR3 protein
-	TRBJ1-4	TRBV7-9	-	TGTGCCAGCAGCGACCTCCGGGACTCCTTTAATGAAAAACTGTTTTTT	CASSDLRDSFNEKLFF
-	TRBJ2-1	TRBV5-1	-	TGCGCCAGCAGCCCGGCTCGCGGGTACAATGAGCAGTTCTTC	CASSPARGYNEQFF
-	TRBJ2-7	TRBV6-5	once	TGTGCCAGCAGTTACAGGGGGACACCTAGTTACGAGCAGTACTTC	CASSYRGTPSYEQYF
-	TRBJ1-5	TRBV6-5	-	TGTGCCAGCAGTGGAGTCAGGGATAACAAGCCCCAGCATTTT	CASSGVRDNKPQHF
TRBD1	TRBJ2-7	TRBV7-3	-	TGTGCCAGCAGCCTCTCGGACAGGGACGAGCAGTACTTC	CASSLSDRDEQYF
-	TRBJ2-2	TRBV9	-	TGTGCCAGCAGCGTATGGGGTAGCGGCGCGAACACCGGGGAGCTGTTTTTT	CASSVWGSGANTGELFF
-	TRBJ1-3	TRBV5-4	-	TGTGCCAGCAGCGCCGCGAGGAACGCTGGAAACACCATATATTTT	CASSAARNAGNTIYF
-	TRBJ2-1	TRBV27	-	TGTGCCAGCAGTTTATGGGACGGACCTTACAATGAGCAGTTCTTC	CASSLWDGPYNEQFF
TRBD1	TRBJ1-5	TRBV7-2	-	TGTGCCAGCAGCTTAAGGTGGGGGACAGATAGCAATCAGCCCCAGCATTTT	CASSLRWGTDSNQPQHF
-	TRBJ2-6	TRBV15	-	TGTGCCACCAGCCCGCGGGTCTTTGGGGCCAACGTCCTGACTTTC	CATSPRVFGANVLTF
-	TRBJ2-7	TRBV27	once	TGTGCCAGCAGTTTATTGGGACTTCAGACCTACGAGCAGTACTTC	CASSLLGLQTYEQYF
-	TRBJ2-7	TRBV19	-	TGTGCCAGTAGCCAAACAGGTTACGAGCAGTACTTC	CASSQTGYEQYF
TRBD2	TRBJ2-1	TRBV5-1	once	TGCGCCAGCAGCTTACTAGCGGGAGTGAACAATGAGCAGTTCTTC	CASSLLAGVNNEQFF
-	TRBJ2-1	TRBV4-2	-	TGTGCCAGCAGCCAAGATCCCCCCAGTGAGCAGTTCTTC	CASSQDPPSEQFF
-	TRBJ1-5	TRBV30	-	TGTGCCTGGAGTACGGGGACTCAGCCCCAGCATTTT	CAWSTGTQPQHF
TRBD1	TRBJ1-4	TRBV5-6	-	TGTGCCAGCAGCTACGGGACAGGGCTTGAAAAACTGTTTTTT	CASSYGTGLEKLFF
-	TRBJ1-2	TRBV5-4	-	TGTGCCAGCAGCTTGTTGGCAGGGGTAATCTATGGCTACACCTTC	CASSLLAGVIYGYTF
-	TRBJ1-5	TRBV5-1	-	TGCGCCAGCAGCTCGGATCCTTATAGCAATCAGCCCCAGCATTTT	CASSSDPYSNQPQHF
-	TRBJ2-1	TRBV5-5	few	TGTGCCAGCAGCTTGGGATCGGTATCCTACAATGAGCAGTTCTTC	CASSLGSVSYNEQFF
-	TRBJ1-1	TRBV21-1	once	TGTGCCAGCAACTGGGGACATCCGAACACTGAAGCTTTCTTT	CASNWGHPNTEAFF
TRBD2	TRBJ2-4	TRBV25-1	-	TGTGCCAGCAGTGAGGGAGGGCTAGCCAAAAACATTCAGTACTTC	CASSEGGLAKNIQYF
-	TRBJ2-3	TRBV7-6	-	TGTGCCAGCAGCTTAGGCGGCGGGCGAGGGACAGATACGCAGTATTTT	CASSLGGGRGTDTQYF